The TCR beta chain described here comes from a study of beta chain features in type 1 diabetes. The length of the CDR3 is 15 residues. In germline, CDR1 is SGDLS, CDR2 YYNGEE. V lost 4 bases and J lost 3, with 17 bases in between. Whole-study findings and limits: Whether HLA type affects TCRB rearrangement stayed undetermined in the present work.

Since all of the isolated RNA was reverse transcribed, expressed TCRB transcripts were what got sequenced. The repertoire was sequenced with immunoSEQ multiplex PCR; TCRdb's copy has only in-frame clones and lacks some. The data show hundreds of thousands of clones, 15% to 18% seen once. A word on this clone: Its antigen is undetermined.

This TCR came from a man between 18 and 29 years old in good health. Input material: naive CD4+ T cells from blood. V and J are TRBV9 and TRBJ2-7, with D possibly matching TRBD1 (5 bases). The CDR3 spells CASSPQSRANYEQYF. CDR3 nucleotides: TGTGCCAGCAGCCCCCAATCCAGGGCAAACTACGAGCAGTACTTC.